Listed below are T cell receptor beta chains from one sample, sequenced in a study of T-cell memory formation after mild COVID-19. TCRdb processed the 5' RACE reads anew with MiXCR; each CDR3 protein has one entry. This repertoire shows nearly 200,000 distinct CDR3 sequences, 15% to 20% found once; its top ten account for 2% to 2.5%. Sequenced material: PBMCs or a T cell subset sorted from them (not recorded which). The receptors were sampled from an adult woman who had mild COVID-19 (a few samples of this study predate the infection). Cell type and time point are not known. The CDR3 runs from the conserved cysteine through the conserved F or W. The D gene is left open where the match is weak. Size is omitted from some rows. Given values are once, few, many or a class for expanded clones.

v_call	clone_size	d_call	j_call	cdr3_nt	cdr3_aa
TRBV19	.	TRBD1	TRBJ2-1	TGTGCCAGTAGTTCCCGACAGGGTGTGGGCAATGAGCAGTTCTTC	CASSSRQGVGNEQFF
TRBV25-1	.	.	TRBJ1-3	TGTGCCAGCACCCCCCCAGGTCCCTCTGGAAACACCATATATTTT	CASTPPGPSGNTIYF
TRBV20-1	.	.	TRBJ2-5	TGCAGTGCTAGAAACCGGGCCGAGACCCAGTACTTC	CSARNRAETQYF
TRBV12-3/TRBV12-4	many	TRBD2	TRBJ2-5	TGTGCCAGCAGTTTAGCGCAAGCGGGGGGAGAGACCCAGTACTTC	CASSLAQAGGETQYF
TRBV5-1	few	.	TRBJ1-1	TGCGCCAGCAGCTTGATGAGGGCGAACACTGAAGCTTTCTTT	CASSLMRANTEAFF
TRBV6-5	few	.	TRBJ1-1	TGTGCCAGCAGTTCGATCGATGCTGAAGCTTTCTTT	CASSSIDAEAFF
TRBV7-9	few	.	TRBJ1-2	TGTGCCAGCAGCTTAAATCAGGGAAATCGAACCGGGGCTGGCTATGGCTACACCTTC	CASSLNQGNRTGAGYGYTF
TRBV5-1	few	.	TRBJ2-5	TGCGCCAGCAGCCCGGTGCCGGGGGGCGAAGAGACCCAGTACTTC	CASSPVPGGEETQYF
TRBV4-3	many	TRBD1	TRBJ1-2	TGCGCCAGCAGCCAGGCCGGGACAGGGTACAACTATGGCTACACCTTC	CASSQAGTGYNYGYTF
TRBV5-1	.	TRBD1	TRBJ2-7	TGCGCCAGCAGCTCGGGACAGGGGGACGAGCAGTACTTC	CASSSGQGDEQYF
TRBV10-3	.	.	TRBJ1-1	TGTGCCATGACTATAGACATGAACACTGAAGCTTTCTTT	CAMTIDMNTEAFF
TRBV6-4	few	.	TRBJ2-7	TGTGCCAGCAGTGCCTCCCTTGGGTCTAGTCCACCCTCCTACGAGCAGTACTTC	CASSASLGSSPPSYEQYF
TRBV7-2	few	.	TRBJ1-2	TGTGCCAGCAGCTCCGAGGTCCAGTCCTATGGCTACACCTTC	CASSSEVQSYGYTF
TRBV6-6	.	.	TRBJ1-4	TGTGCCAGCAGTTACTCGAGGGAAGGGGGACTGTTTTTT	CASSYSREGGLFF
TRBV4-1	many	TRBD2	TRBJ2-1	TGCGCCAGCAGCCAAGCTCTAGCGGGGGGGCCTGATGAGCAGTTCTTC	CASSQALAGGPDEQFF
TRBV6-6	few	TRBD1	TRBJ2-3	TGTGCCAGCAGTTCCTATCCGGGACAGACCACAGATACGCAGTATTTT	CASSSYPGQTTDTQYF
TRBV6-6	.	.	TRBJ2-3	TGTGCCAGCAGACAGGGTACAGATACGCAGTATTTT	CASRQGTDTQYF
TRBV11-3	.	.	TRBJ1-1	TGTGCCAGCAGCTTAGACAGGGCTTCGGACACTGAAGCTTTCTTT	CASSLDRASDTEAFF
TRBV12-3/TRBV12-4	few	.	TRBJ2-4	TGTGCCAGCAGTTTAGCCAGTCGGCAGTTTGGCATTCAGTACTTC	CASSLASRQFGIQYF
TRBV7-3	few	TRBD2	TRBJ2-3	TGTGCCAGCAGCTTTTTTAGCGGGACTAGCACAGATACGCAGTATTTT	CASSFFSGTSTDTQYF
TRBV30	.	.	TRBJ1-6	TGTGCCTGGACAAGGGGTAATTCACCCCTCCACTTT	CAWTRGNSPLHF
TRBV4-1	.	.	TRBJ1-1	TGCGCCAGCAGCCCAACAGGGCGTATTACCATGAACACTGAAGCTTTCTTT	CASSPTGRITMNTEAFF
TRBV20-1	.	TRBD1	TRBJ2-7	TGCAGTGCTAGTCTTGCGGCAGGGGGTTGGTACGAGCAGTACTTC	CSASLAAGGWYEQYF
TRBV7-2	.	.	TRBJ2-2	TGTGCCAGCAGCTCGTCCCCTTGGGGCACCGGGGAGCTGTTTTTT	CASSSSPWGTGELFF
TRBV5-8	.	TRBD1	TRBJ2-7	TGTGCCAGCAGCGAAGGACAGGGCTTTAGCTCCTACGAGCAGTACTTC	CASSEGQGFSSYEQYF
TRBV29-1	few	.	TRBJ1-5	TGCAGCGTTGGGCAGGGGAGCAATCAGCCCCAGCATTTT	CSVGQGSNQPQHF
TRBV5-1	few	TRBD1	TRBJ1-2	TGCGCCAGCAGCACGACAGGGGAACCTTATGGCTACACCTTC	CASSTTGEPYGYTF
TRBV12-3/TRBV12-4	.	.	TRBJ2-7	TGTGCCAGCAGTTCCTCCTCAGCCATCCAGCAGTACTTC	CASSSSSAIQQYF
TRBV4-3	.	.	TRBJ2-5	TGCGCCAGCAGCCAAGATGTCGGCAGGGCTCTAGAGACCCAGTACTTC	CASSQDVGRALETQYF
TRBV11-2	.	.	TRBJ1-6	TGTGCCAGCAGCTTACTGGACTCCTATAATTCACCCCTCCACTTT	CASSLLDSYNSPLHF